The rows below give T cell receptor beta chains drawn from one sample of a study of blood T cell repertoires in COVID-19. Using immunoSEQ multiplex PCR, the repertoire was profiled, and TCRdb retains in-frame clones only, with some absent. This table has 150,000 or so clones, 80% to 85% appearing once. The sequenced sample was peripheral blood. Receptor source: a man younger than 35 with active or convalescent COVID-19. CDR3s include the opening cysteine and the closing phenylalanine or tryptophan.

J | V | CDR3
TRBJ1-1 | TRBV18 | CASSPRDRLEAFF
TRBJ2-5 | TRBV6-6 | CASSRTSGEPGGETQYF
TRBJ2-3 | TRBV5-1 | CASSLVRGTDTQYF
TRBJ1-4 | TRBV2 | CASRIAQGSTNEKLFF
TRBJ1-1 | TRBV11-3 | CASSWGTSEAFF
TRBJ1-5 | TRBV19 | CASSMGLALDVPQHF
TRBJ1-6 | TRBV10-2 | CASSETVNSPLHF
TRBJ2-4 | TRBV13 | CASSLGNNLAKNIQYF
TRBJ1-2 | TRBV6-6 | CASSYSRGADGYTF
TRBJ2-7 | TRBV13 | CASSLGEIPSYEQYF
TRBJ2-7 | TRBV4-3 | CASSQARGQPYEQYF
TRBJ1-1 | TRBV5-5 | CASTKITAHTEAFF
TRBJ2-3 | TRBV19 | CASSIAPWTGGGDTQYF
TRBJ1-4 | TRBV5-5 | CASSSGAGGRNEKLFF
TRBJ2-7 | TRBV11-2 | CASTGLAESSYEQYF
TRBJ2-5 | TRBV2 | CATSLAGVETQYF
TRBJ1-1 | TRBV4-3 | CASSREIGLIEAFF
TRBJ1-1 | TRBV5-6 | CASSITGVKTLGAFF
TRBJ2-7 | TRBV6-5 | CASTPRDLHPEQYF
TRBJ2-5 | TRBV19 | CASSWTGGPQETQYF
TRBJ2-7 | TRBV14 | CASSQGQGLEQYF
TRBJ1-2 | TRBV11-2 | CASSLVFRRQGNYGYTF
TRBJ2-7 | TRBV18 | CASSRDYRPDEQYF
TRBJ2-1 | TRBV11-2 | CASSLGAARLQLF
TRBJ2-7 | TRBV7-9 | CASSLAAGQGAYEQYF
TRBJ2-1 | TRBV7-2 | CASSLSSQVSYNEQFF
TRBJ2-7 | TRBV19 | CASSISPKTGEQYF
TRBJ2-3 | TRBV19 | CASSIGQGQADTQYF
TRBJ2-2 | TRBV11-3 | CASSPGGYDTGELFF
TRBJ1-1 | TRBV5-1 | CASSTMTGMNTEAFF
TRBJ2-7 | TRBV7-9 | CASSLGTGGSYEQYF